Each of the 19 T cell receptor beta chains below was sequenced from the same sample in a study of T cells in Graves' hyperthyroidism and ophthalmopathy. Amplification targeted TCR beta CDR3 regions from RNA transcripts. HTBI primers were the set used in a first-round RT-PCR of the TCR CDR3. TCRdb itself ran the multiplex PCR reads through MiXCR, one entry per CDR3 protein. The sample lists about 520,000 distinct CDR3 sequences; around a quarter were seen once. Sequencing used blood. These receptors were taken from a woman younger than 45 with Graves' ophthalmopathy.

V is TRBV10-2 and J is TRBJ1-6; D might be TRBD1 (6 bases). The CDR3 is 13 amino acids. Germline V lookup: CDR1 WSHSY, CDR2 SAAADI. V lost 6 bases to trimming and J lost 9 bases, with 12 bases between them. The CDR3 nucleotides are TGCGCCAGCAGGAAGGACAGTACTTCACCCCTCCACTTT. Amino acid sequence: CASRKDSTSPLHF.

This clonotype was recorded a few times. Likely a read error: the CDR3 ends without its conserved phenylalanine or tryptophan. The chain has TRBV6-1 and TRBJ2-5; D is perhaps TRBD1 (6 bases). CDR1 is MNHNS and CDR2 is SASEGT in the germline V gene. Trimming pared 6 bases from V and 2 bases from J, leaving 16 bases between. The CDR3 has 15 amino acids. The CDR3 region is CASRSYTGLQETQYL. Here the CDR3 DNA reads TGTGCCAGCAGGAGTTACACAGGGTTACAAGAGACCCAGTACCTC.

This clonotype showed up many times. This rearrangement joins TRBV6-5 to TRBJ1-1; D is unclear. This CDR3 has 13 amino acids. Deletions cut 4 bases from V and 5 bases from J, with 11 bases between. Germline V gives CDR1 MNHEY, CDR2 SVGAGI. The CDR3 sequence is CASSSYMSTEAFF. CDR3 DNA sequence: TGTGCCAGCAGTTCCTATATGAGTACTGAAGCTTTCTTT.

The table lists this clonotype with many counts. The chain joins TRBV4-1 to TRBJ2-2, with 8 positions matching TRBD1. The CDR3 spans 16 residues. The junction had 7 bases not matched to a gene; V was cut back by 1 base and J by 6 bases. Germline V lookup: CDR1 MGHRA, CDR2 YSYEKL. This chain's CDR3 is CASSQGDRKSSGELFF. For the CDR3, the DNA is TGCGCCAGCAGCCAAGGGGACAGGAAATCCTCCGGGGAGCTGTTTTTT.

This clonotype was seen repeatedly, ten times or more. The CDR3: CASTPGGADTEAFF. The CDR3 coding sequence is TGTGCCAGCACCCCAGGGGGGGCGGACACTGAAGCTTTCTTT. The chain is built from TRBV6-2 or TRBV6-3 and TRBJ1-1, with 7 bases fitting TRBD1. V lost 7 bases and J lost 3; bases outside the gene matches: 8. The CDR3 is made up of 14 amino acids. Germline values: CDR1 MNHEY, CDR2 SVGEGT.

To note about this clonotype: A read error may explain this, as a much larger clone is one base away. This chain joins TRBV11-2 and TRBJ2-7; 9 nucleotides agree with TRBD1. The CDR3 has 14 amino acids. V shed 4 bases and J 5 bases; nucleotides not matched to a gene: 6. Germline-derived CDR1 and CDR2 are SGHAT and FQNNGV. CDR3 DNA sequence: TGTGCCAGCAGCTCAACAGGGGGCGCGGACGAGCAGTACTTC. Translated, it gives CASSSTGGADEQYF.

This clonotype was counted many times. The genes are TRBV6-2 or TRBV6-3 and TRBJ2-7; 11 nucleotides match TRBD1. CDR1 and CDR2 from the germline V gene are MNHEY and SVGEGT. The junction had 9 bases not matched to a gene; V was cut back by 6 bases and J by 8 bases. This CDR3 has 14 residues. The CDR3 here is CASSSGQGEEKQYF. CDR3 nucleotide sequence: TGTGCCAGCAGCTCGGGACAGGGGGAAGAGAAGCAGTACTTC.

Note on this clonotype: This may be a read error: a much more frequent sequence differs by one nucleotide. The chain joins TRBV7-6 to TRBJ1-5, with D hard to call. From germline, CDR1 is SGHVS and CDR2 FNYEAQ. Trimming shortened V by 5 bases and J by 5 bases, and 31 bases separated the two germline ends. CDR3 length equals 20 residues. CDR3 sequence (DNA): TGTGCCAGCAGCCTAAGCGCGGCGGAACAAAATCTTAGGAGGGATCAGCCCCAGCATTTT. Encoded protein: CASSLSAAEQNLRRDQPQHF.

This clonotype was seen ten or more times. The rearrangement links TRBV28 to TRBJ1-3; possible D gene TRBD1, 6 bases. V lost 6 bases and J 3 bases, leaving 12 bases between the germline ends. The CDR3 sequence is 14 residues long. Germline V gene lookup returns CDR1 MDHEN and CDR2 SYDVKM. This chain's CDR3 is CASRTRGGGNTIYF. DNA of the CDR3: TGTGCCAGCAGGACCAGGGGAGGTGGAAACACCATATATTTT.

The genes are TRBV20-1 and TRBJ2-7; TRBD2 matches at 9 bases. Trimming cost V 1 base and J 4 bases; bases outside gene matches: 8. Germline-derived CDR1 and CDR2 are DFQATT and SNEGSKA (reference sequence). This CDR3 comprises 15 residues. CDR3 sequence reads: CSARVSRGGPYEQYF. In DNA form, the CDR3 reads TGCAGTGCTAGAGTCTCGCGGGGGGGCCCATACGAGCAGTACTTC.

This clonotype was observed a single time. The chain joins TRBV6-2 or TRBV6-3 to TRBJ1-1; possibly TRBD1 for D (5 bases). The V gene's germline CDR1 is MNHEY and CDR2 SVGEGT. V was trimmed by 5 bases and J by 11 bases, leaving 21 bases between them. The CDR3 is 14 residues long. The CDR3 here is CASSMMLGSTVAFF. The CDR3 DNA follows: TGTGCCAGCAGTATGATGCTCGGATCGACAGTCGCTTTCTTT.

This clonotype was observed at least ten times. This chain joins TRBV12-3 or TRBV12-4 and TRBJ1-2; maybe TRBD1 (5 bases). The CDR3 is 11 residues long. V was pared by 5 bases and J by 7 bases, with 8 bases between. In DNA, the CDR3 is TGTGCCAGCAGTGGGGGGGGTGGCTACACCTTC. Translated: CASSGGGGYTF.

This clonotype appeared many times. CDR3 residues: CAISESDSSGEAFF. The DNA for the CDR3 is TGTGCCATCAGTGAGTCGGACAGCTCTGGTGAAGCTTTCTTT. The chain uses TRBV10-3 and TRBJ1-1; the D gene is possibly TRBD1 (6 bases). CDR1 is ENHRY and CDR2 is SYGVKD in the germline V gene. V was shortened by 0 bases and J by 7 bases, with 12 bases between the two germline ends. The CDR3 is 14 residues long.

This clonotype was seen at least ten times. The chain is built from TRBV4-1 and TRBJ1-2; D unresolved. The CDR3 contains 20 residues. V was shortened by 0 bases and J by 4 bases, with 27 bases between the two germline ends. Looked up from germline, CDR1 is MGHRA and CDR2 is YSYEKL. The CDR3 nucleotides are TGCGCCAGCAGCCAAGACTCCATTTTGGTTAGATGGACCGATTCCTATGGCTACACCTTC. Its translation is CASSQDSILVRWTDSYGYTF.

The CDR3: CTGNLFSGNTIYF. In DNA form, the CDR3 reads TGTACGGGAAATCTTTTCTCTGGAAACACCATATATTTT. The chain joins TRBV30 to TRBJ1-3; no clear D gene. This CDR3 region has 13 residues. CDR1 and CDR2 (germline): GTSNPN, SVGIG (reference sequence).

This clonotype was seen at least ten times. The chain carries TRBV2 and TRBJ1-1, with TRBD1 identical over 11 bases. Germline V gene data show CDR1 as SNHLY and CDR2 as FYNNEI. Losses at the gene ends were 6 bases for V and 9 bases for J; bases not matched to a gene: 6. This CDR3 is built from 13 residues. The CDR3 DNA reads as TGTGCCAGCAGGGGACAGGGGGTGGGGAAAGCTTTCTTT. This translates into CASRGQGVGKAFF.

This clonotype was recorded at least ten times. The V and J genes are TRBV7-9 and TRBJ1-2; D perhaps matches TRBD1 (6 bases). The CDR3 length is 13 residues. The germline V gene has CDR1 SEHNR and CDR2 FQNEAQ (reference sequence). V was shortened by 5 bases and J by 3 bases, with 10 bases between the two germline ends. The CDR3 here is CASSGGQHYGYTF. The CDR3 DNA sequence: TGTGCCAGCAGCGGCGGACAGCACTATGGCTACACCTTC.

This chain connects TRBV7-3 to TRBJ1-5; D uncertain. The V end lost 7 bases, the J end lost 5 bases, and 21 bases lay between the germline ends. Per germline, CDR1 SGHTA and CDR2 FQGTGA. The CDR3 spans 16 residues. CDR3 sequence reads: CASNGIWAVTYQPQHF. In DNA, the CDR3 is TGTGCCAGCAACGGAATTTGGGCCGTTACTTATCAGCCCCAGCATTTT.

This clonotype was picked up many times. V is TRBV7-9 and J is TRBJ1-1; possibly TRBD1 for D (6 bases). The V gene's germline CDR1 is SEHNR and CDR2 FQNEAQ (reference sequence). Trimming took off 5 bases at V and 7 bases at J, with 23 bases between the two ends. The CDR3 runs 16 residues. CDR3 in DNA: TGTGCCAGCAGCCTAAACCCACAGGGTTCTTTGCTTGAAGCTTTCTTT. Amino acid sequence: CASSLNPQGSLLEAFF. The full variable domain, with the rest looked up from reference TRBV7-9 and TRBJ1-1, is DTGVSQNPRHKITKRGQNVTFRCDPISEHNRLYWYRQTLGQGPEFLTYFQNEAQLEKSRLLSDRFSAERPKGSFSTLEIQRTEQGDSAMYLCASSLNPQGSLLEAFFGQGTRLTVV.